Presented here are 31 T cell receptor beta chains from one specimen sequenced in a study of T cell repertoires in cytomegalovirus infection. Each CDR3 protein gets one entry after TCRdb re-called the reads with MiXCR. The table includes approximately 910,000 distinct CDR3 sequences, about a third detected once. No antigens are known for them. Specimen: cultured CD8+ T cells from PBMCs, collected from culture after CMV antigen stimulation. These receptors were collected from a human donor in good health (CMV status not recorded). Some clones in this sample may be carry-over from other donors' samples.

The chain couples TRBV19 to TRBJ2-2; D possibly corresponds to TRBD2 (6 bases). Per germline, CDR1 LNHDA and CDR2 SQIVND (reference sequence). The CDR3 sequence is 15 residues long. Trimming removed 3 bases at V and 4 bases at J, with 12 bases between. The DNA for the CDR3 is TGTGCCAGTAGTATTAGCGGAGACGGCACCGGGGAGCTGTTTTTT. Protein: CASSISGDGTGELFF.

The chain joins TRBV19 to TRBJ2-1; 7 nucleotides match TRBD2. V was clipped by 6 bases and J by 2 bases; unmatched bases: 7. Germline-derived CDR1 and CDR2 are LNHDA and SQIVND (reference sequence). The CDR3 has 15 residues. In nucleotides, the CDR3 is TGTGCCAGTAGCCCCAGGCGGGAGCCCTACAATGAGCAGTTCTTC. Its translation is CASSPRREPYNEQFF.

The V call is TRBV19, the J call TRBJ2-2; D uncertain. V shed 6 bases and J shed 3 bases, with 8 bases lying between them. There are 13 residues in the CDR3. Germline loops: CDR1 LNHDA, CDR2 SQIVND (reference sequence). CDR3 region: CASSPLDTGELFF. CDR3 nucleotide sequence: TGTGCCAGTAGCCCCCTGGACACCGGGGAGCTGTTTTTT.

The chain joins TRBV12-3 or TRBV12-4 to TRBJ1-1; D not resolved. Trimming took 2 bases from V and 4 from J, leaving 8 bases between them. The CDR3 spans 13 residues. CDR3 residues: CASSLSSPTEAFF. CDR3 DNA: TGTGCCAGCAGTTTAAGTTCCCCCACTGAAGCTTTCTTT.

This clonotype was detected only a few times. V gene TRBV27 combines with J gene TRBJ1-3; the D is unclear. This CDR3 contains 14 residues. The V end was cut by 3 bases, the J end by 4 bases, with 10 bases between. CDR1 is MNHEY and CDR2 is SMNVEV in the germline V gene (reference sequence). CDR3 amino acids: CASSFSKGGNTIYF. The CDR3 DNA reads as TGTGCCAGCAGTTTTTCCAAGGGAGGAAACACCATATATTTT.

J is TRBJ2-1 and V is TRBV2; D is ambiguous. Trimming stripped 7 bases from V and 4 bases from J, with 14 bases between. The germline V gene encodes CDR1 SNHLY and CDR2 FYNNEI. The CDR3 loop spans 14 amino acids. CDR3: CASIDLPSYNEQFF. CDR3 DNA: TGTGCCAGCATAGATTTACCGTCGTACAATGAGCAGTTCTTC.

This clonotype was seen only a few times. V and J are TRBV27 and TRBJ1-5; the D gene is possibly TRBD1 (6 bases). V shed 0 bases and J shed 6 bases, with 9 bases lying between them. This CDR3 region has 14 residues. Looked up from germline, CDR1 is MNHEY and CDR2 is SMNVEV (reference sequence). For the CDR3, the DNA is TGTGCCAGCAGTTTATCAGGGGGTAGTCAGCCCCAGCATTTT. Translated, it gives CASSLSGGSQPQHF.

There are many counts of this clonotype. This chain connects TRBV7-8 to TRBJ1-1, with D unresolved. Germline lookup yields CDR1 SGHVS and CDR2 FQNEAQ. The CDR3 spans 17 residues. V was clipped by 2 bases and J by 3 bases, with 19 bases between them. CDR3 in amino acids: CASSLSRKARFYTEAFF. CDR3 nucleotide sequence: TGTGCCAGCAGCTTATCCAGGAAAGCGCGGTTCTACACTGAAGCTTTCTTT.

A word on this clonotype: The CDR3 end shows no conserved phenylalanine or tryptophan, and so a read error is likely. The CDR3 reads CASSLAASGGTDTQYS. DNA for the CDR3: TGTGCCAGCAGCTTAGCGGCTAGCGGGGGCACAGATACGCAGTATTCT. The chain recombines TRBV7-6 with TRBJ2-3; TRBD2 aligns across 9 bases. CDR1 and CDR2 (germline): SGHVS, FNYEAQ. Unmatched junction bases numbered 2, after V lost 0 bases and J lost 1 base. This CDR3 has 16 residues.

This clonotype was counted only a few times. The chain links TRBV24-1 to TRBJ2-1; 10 nucleotides align to TRBD1. This CDR3 is 16 amino acids long. Germline V CDR1 and CDR2: KGHDR, SFDVKD. V was clipped by 4 bases and J by 4 bases; unmatched bases: 6. The CDR3, as DNA: TGTGCCACCAGTGACGCCGGGACAGGGGTATACAATGAGCAGTTCTTC. As protein: CATSDAGTGVYNEQFF.

The chain combines TRBV7-2 with TRBJ2-1, with 7 bases identical to TRBD1. CDR1 and CDR2 from the germline V gene are SGHTA and FQGNSA. V shed 4 bases and J 0 bases; nucleotides not matched to a gene: 9. This CDR3 has 17 residues. Written as DNA, the CDR3 is TGTGCCAGCAGCTCCTCGACAGGGCTGAGCTCCTACAATGAGCAGTTCTTC. This translates into CASSSSTGLSSYNEQFF.

The gene calls are TRBV4-1 and TRBJ2-3; 9 positions agree with TRBD2. The trim removed 3 bases at V and 3 bases at J, leaving 4 bases unmatched. Germline V gene sequence: CDR1 MGHRA, CDR2 YSYEKL. CDR3 length: 15 residues. Here the CDR3 reads CASSQLAGLTDTQYF. The DNA of the CDR3 is TGCGCCAGCAGCCAGCTAGCGGGGCTTACAGATACGCAGTATTTT.

This clonotype occurred once. CDR3 in amino acids: CASSQTGTSGGRPYNEQFF. The CDR3 DNA follows: TGTGCCAGCAGCCAAACCGGGACTAGCGGGGGGAGGCCCTACAATGAGCAGTTCTTC. The rearrangement links TRBV3-1 to TRBJ2-1; TRBD2 matches 15 bases. The germline V gene has CDR1 LGHDT and CDR2 YNNKEL (reference sequence). J gave up 2 bases and V 2 bases, and 7 bases lay outside the gene matches. This CDR3 contains 19 residues.

This chain joins TRBV29-1 and TRBJ1-2, with D unresolved. V lost 4 bases and J lost 2, with 11 bases in between. Germline assignment: CDR1 SQVTM and CDR2 ANQGSEA. The CDR3 has 13 residues. CDR3 protein: CSVVVEQNYGYTF. The CDR3 DNA reads TGCAGCGTTGTAGTGGAGCAGAACTATGGCTACACCTTC. Using reference TRBV29-1 and TRBJ1-2 for the parts outside the CDR3, the full variable domain is SAVISQKPSRDICQRGTSLTIQCQVDSQVTMMFWYRQQPGQSLTLIATANQGSEATYESGFVIDKFPISRPNLTFSTLTVSNMSPEDSSIYLCSVVVEQNYGYTFGSGTRLTVV.

The chain links TRBV9 to TRBJ1-2; no definite D call. CDR1 is SGDLS and CDR2 is YYNGEE in the germline V gene. The CDR3 length is 12 residues. V was shortened by 3 bases and J by 6 bases, with 9 bases between the two germline ends. In DNA, the CDR3 is TGTGCCAGCAGCGCACTCCTGGATGGCTACACCTTC. Translation gives CASSALLDGYTF.

This clonotype came up a few times. The chain couples TRBV12-3 or TRBV12-4 to TRBJ1-2; D call uncertain. The germline V and J ends were trimmed by 2 bases and 2 bases, with 15 bases remaining between them. The CDR3 extends over 16 amino acids. In nucleotides, the CDR3 is TGTGCCAGCAGTTTAAGCATTCTCCGAGACAACTATGGCTACACCTTC. As protein: CASSLSILRDNYGYTF.

The chain links TRBV28 to TRBJ2-3, with D unresolved. Looked up from germline, CDR1 is MDHEN and CDR2 is SYDVKM. With 6 bases removed from V and 5 bases from J, the gap between germline ends came to 15 bases. CDR3 length: 14 residues. CDR3 DNA sequence: TGTGCCAGCAGGCTAGTACGCACTGTAGATACGCAGTATTTT. Translated: CASRLVRTVDTQYF.

This clonotype was found a few times. This chain uses TRBV7-9 with TRBJ1-2; 12 bases agree with TRBD1. Germline trimming cut 5 bases from V and 1 base from J; bases unmatched to any gene: 11. CDR1 is SEHNR and CDR2 is FQNEAQ in the germline V gene (reference sequence). There are 18 residues in the CDR3. This CDR3 reads CASSQPGTGGQVNYGYTF. The CDR3 region has the DNA TGTGCCAGCAGCCAACCGGGGACAGGGGGCCAGGTTAACTATGGCTACACCTTC.

This clonotype was seen more than once but under ten times. The rearrangement links TRBV28 to TRBJ1-5; D ambiguous. This CDR3 region has 14 residues. Germline CDR1 and CDR2: MDHEN and SYDVKM. Trimming shortened V by 2 bases and J by 5 bases, and 10 bases separated the two germline ends. The chain's CDR3 is CASSLRSDHQPQHF. CDR3 in DNA: TGTGCCAGCAGTTTAAGGTCAGACCATCAGCCCCAGCATTTT.

This clonotype was picked up a small number of times. An end of the junction does not agree with germline; a read error may underlie this. The CDR3 protein is CASSLSLGSSYEQYF. CDR3 DNA sequence: TGTGCTAGCAGCTTAAGTCTAGGATCGTCCTACGAGCAGTACTTC. The chain employs TRBV7-6 and TRBJ2-7; D is uncertain. Per germline, CDR1 SGHVS and CDR2 FNYEAQ. The CDR3 has 15 residues.

There are a few counts of this clonotype. CDR3 residues: CASTLATGTYTEAFF. The CDR3 region has the DNA TGTGCCAGCACCCTCGCGACAGGGACGTACACTGAAGCTTTCTTT. The chain employs TRBV7-8 and TRBJ1-1; 7 bases map to TRBD1. V was clipped by 7 bases and J by 3 bases; unmatched bases: 11. Germline values: CDR1 SGHVS, CDR2 FQNEAQ. The CDR3 totals 15 residues.

The rearrangement uses TRBV9 and TRBJ2-2; weak D call: TRBD2 (5 bases). The CDR3 has 17 amino acids. Trimming pared 3 bases from V and 4 bases from J, leaving 19 bases between. In germline, CDR1 is SGDLS, CDR2 YYNGEE. CDR3 DNA sequence: TGTGCCAGCAGCGCCCGCATAGCGACTCTACCCACCGGGGAGCTGTTTTTT. Translation gives CASSARIATLPTGELFF.

CDR3 in amino acids: CASSQETGKNTEAFF. The CDR3 DNA reads as TGTGCCAGCAGCCAAGAGACAGGAAAGAACACTGAAGCTTTCTTT. The chain has TRBV14 and TRBJ1-1, with TRBD1 as a possible D gene (6 bases). Germline V gene lookup returns CDR1 SGHDN and CDR2 FVKESK. The V gene lost 0 bases and the J gene lost 1 base, with 9 bases spanning the gap. The CDR3 contains 15 residues.

The J gene is TRBJ1-1, the V gene TRBV12-3 or TRBV12-4; TRBD1 matches at 8 bases. After removal of 6 bases from V and 1 base from J, the junction contained 4 bases not matched to a gene. The CDR3 length is 14 residues. The CDR3 here is CASRSGGRNTEAFF. The CDR3 DNA is TGTGCCAGCAGATCAGGGGGCCGGAACACTGAAGCTTTCTTT.

This clonotype was seen a handful of times. CDR3 sequence reads: CASSSLQGPNYNEQFF. CDR3 nucleotide sequence: TGTGCCAGCAGTTCCCTCCAGGGACCCAACTACAATGAGCAGTTCTTC. This chain links TRBV6-2 or TRBV6-3 with TRBJ2-1; either TRBD1 or TRBD2 may supply D (5 bases each). V was trimmed by 4 bases and J by 3 bases, leaving 16 bases between them. Germline loops: CDR1 MNHEY, CDR2 SVGEGT. This CDR3 has 16 amino acids.

This clonotype has more than one count but fewer than ten. The gene calls are TRBV19 and TRBJ2-3; 10 positions match TRBD1. The length of the CDR3 is 16 residues. Looked up from germline, CDR1 is LNHDA and CDR2 is SQIVND (reference sequence). Germline trimming cut 7 bases from V and 0 bases from J; bases unmatched to any gene: 7. The CDR3 sequence is CASKKDRGGSTDTQYF. The CDR3 nucleotides read TGTGCCAGTAAGAAGGACAGGGGGGGTAGCACAGATACGCAGTATTTT.

The rearrangement joins TRBV27 to TRBJ2-3; tentatively, D is TRBD2 (6 bases). Trimming cost V 7 bases and J 4 bases, with 12 bases left between them. The CDR3 contains 13 residues. Germline V gene lookup returns CDR1 MNHEY and CDR2 SMNVEV (reference sequence). CDR3 sequence (DNA): TGTGCCAGCACTCCAGGAGGGGCAGATACGCAGTATTTT. This codes for CASTPGGADTQYF.

The chain has TRBV7-8 and TRBJ2-3, with a tentative D call TRBD1 (5 bases). The CDR3 loop spans 15 amino acids. The germline gives CDR1 SGHVS, CDR2 FQNEAQ. Trimming cost V 1 base and J 7 bases, with 15 bases left between them. CDR3 sequence: CASSLVFSRTYTQYF. The CDR3 DNA follows: TGTGCCAGCAGCTTAGTTTTCTCTCGGACATATACGCAGTATTTT.

The V call is TRBV20-1, the J call TRBJ2-4, with D possibly TRBD2 on 6 matching bases. CDR1 and CDR2 from the germline V gene are DFQATT and SNEGSKA (reference sequence). The ends were cut back, 6 bases at V and 4 bases at J, with 13 bases in the middle. The CDR3 sequence is 13 residues long. The CDR3 nucleotides read TGCAGTGCAAACGGGGACTCAAAAAACATTCAGTACTTC. Its translation is CSANGDSKNIQYF.

This clonotype was seen a handful of times. The CDR3 spells CAWWGANNEQFF. CDR3 bases: TGTGCCTGGTGGGGGGCCAACAATGAGCAGTTCTTC. The chain carries TRBV5-4 and TRBJ2-1; possibly TRBD1 or TRBD2 for D (6 bases each). Germline V gives CDR1 SGHNT, CDR2 YYREEE (reference sequence). V lost 10 bases to trimming and J lost 5 bases, with 13 bases between them. The CDR3 spans 12 residues.

Ten or more counts support this clonotype. The chain couples TRBV7-8 to TRBJ2-1, with TRBD2 matching over 7 bases. Germline trimming cut 5 bases from V and 1 base from J; bases unmatched to any gene: 11. Germline lookup yields CDR1 SGHVS and CDR2 FQNEAQ. The CDR3 has 17 residues. This chain's CDR3 is CASSGPPGGRSYNEQFF. CDR3 bases: TGTGCCAGCAGCGGACCGCCCGGGGGGAGGTCCTACAATGAGCAGTTCTTC.